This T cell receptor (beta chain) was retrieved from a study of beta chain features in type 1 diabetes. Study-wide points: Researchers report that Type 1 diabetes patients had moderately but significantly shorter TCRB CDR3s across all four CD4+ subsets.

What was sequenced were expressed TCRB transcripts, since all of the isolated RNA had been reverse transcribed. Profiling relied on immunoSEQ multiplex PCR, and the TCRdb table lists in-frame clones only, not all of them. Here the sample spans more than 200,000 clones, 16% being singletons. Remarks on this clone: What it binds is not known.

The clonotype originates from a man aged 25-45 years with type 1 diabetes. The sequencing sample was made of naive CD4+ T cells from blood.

CDR3 bases: TGTGCCTGGAGCGTTGACTGGGGTACTGGAAACACCATATATTTT. Translating gives CAWSVDWGTGNTIYF. The chain employs TRBV30 and TRBJ1-3; no clear D gene. Per germline, CDR1 GTSNPN and CDR2 SVGIG (reference sequence). The CDR3 totals 15 residues. V gave up 3 bases and J gave up 2 bases, with 14 bases separating them.